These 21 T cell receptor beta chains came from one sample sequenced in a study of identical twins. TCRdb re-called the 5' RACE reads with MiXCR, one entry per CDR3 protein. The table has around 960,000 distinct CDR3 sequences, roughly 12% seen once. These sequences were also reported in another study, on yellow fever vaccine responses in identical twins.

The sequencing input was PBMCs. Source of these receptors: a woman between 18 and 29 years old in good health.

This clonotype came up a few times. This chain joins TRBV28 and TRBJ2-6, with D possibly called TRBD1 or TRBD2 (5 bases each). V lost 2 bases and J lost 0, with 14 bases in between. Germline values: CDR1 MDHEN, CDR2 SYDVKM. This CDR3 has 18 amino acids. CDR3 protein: CASSLGGVPLSGANVLTF. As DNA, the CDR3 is TGTGCCAGCAGTTTAGGGGGTGTCCCTCTCTCTGGGGCCAACGTCCTGACTTTC.

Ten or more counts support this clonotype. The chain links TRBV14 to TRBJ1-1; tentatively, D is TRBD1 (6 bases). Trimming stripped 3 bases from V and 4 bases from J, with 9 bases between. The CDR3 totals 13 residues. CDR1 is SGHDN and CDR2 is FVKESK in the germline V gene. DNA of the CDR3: TGTGCCAGCAGCCAGGGGGGGGCCACTGAAGCTTTCTTT. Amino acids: CASSQGGATEAFF.

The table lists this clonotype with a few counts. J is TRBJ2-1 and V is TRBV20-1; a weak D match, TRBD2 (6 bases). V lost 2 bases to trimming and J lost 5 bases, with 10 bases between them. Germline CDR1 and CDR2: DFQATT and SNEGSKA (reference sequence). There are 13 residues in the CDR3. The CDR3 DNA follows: TGCAGTGCTAGATCGCTAGCGAACAATGAGCAGTTCTTC. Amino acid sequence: CSARSLANNEQFF.

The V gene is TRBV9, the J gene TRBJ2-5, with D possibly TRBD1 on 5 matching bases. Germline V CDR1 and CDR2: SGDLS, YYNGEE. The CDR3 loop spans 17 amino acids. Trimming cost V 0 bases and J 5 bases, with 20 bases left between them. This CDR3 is CASSVGPMIAGMETQYF. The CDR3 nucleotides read TGTGCCAGCAGCGTAGGGCCTATGATAGCAGGGATGGAGACCCAGTACTTC.

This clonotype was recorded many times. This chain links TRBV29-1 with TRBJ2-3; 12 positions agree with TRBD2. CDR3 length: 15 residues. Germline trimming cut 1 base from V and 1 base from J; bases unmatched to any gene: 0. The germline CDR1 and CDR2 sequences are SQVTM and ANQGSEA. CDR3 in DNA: TGCAGCGTTGAAGGGACTAGCGGGGGCACAGATACGCAGTATTTT. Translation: CSVEGTSGGTDTQYF.

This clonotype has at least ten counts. CDR3 sequence: CASSSTGSNTGELFF. The DNA for the CDR3 is TGCGCCAGCAGCTCTACAGGGTCTAACACCGGGGAGCTGTTTTTT. V gene TRBV5-1 combines with J gene TRBJ2-2; a weak D match, TRBD1 (6 bases). Trimming shortened V by 3 bases and J by 2 bases, and 11 bases separated the two germline ends. This CDR3 contains 15 residues. Germline values: CDR1 SGHRS, CDR2 YFSETQ.

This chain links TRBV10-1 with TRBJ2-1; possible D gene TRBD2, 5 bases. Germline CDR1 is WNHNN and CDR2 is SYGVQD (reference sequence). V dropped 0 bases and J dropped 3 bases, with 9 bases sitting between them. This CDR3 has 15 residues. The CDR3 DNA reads TGCGCCAGCAGTGAGTCGACGAGGGACTACAATGAGCAGTTCTTC. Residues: CASSESTRDYNEQFF.

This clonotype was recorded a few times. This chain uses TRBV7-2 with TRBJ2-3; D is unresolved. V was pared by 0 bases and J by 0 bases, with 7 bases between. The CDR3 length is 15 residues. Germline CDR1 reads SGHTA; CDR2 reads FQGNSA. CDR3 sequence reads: CASSLAIASTDTQYF. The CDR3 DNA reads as TGTGCCAGCAGCTTAGCGATAGCAAGCACAGATACGCAGTATTTT.

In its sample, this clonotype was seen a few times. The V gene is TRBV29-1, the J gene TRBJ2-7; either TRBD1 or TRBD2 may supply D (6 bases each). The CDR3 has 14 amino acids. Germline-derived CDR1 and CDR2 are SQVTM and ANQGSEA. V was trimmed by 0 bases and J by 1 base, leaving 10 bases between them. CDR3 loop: CSVEDRGGSYEQYF. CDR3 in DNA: TGCAGCGTTGAAGACCGAGGGGGGTCCTACGAGCAGTACTTC.

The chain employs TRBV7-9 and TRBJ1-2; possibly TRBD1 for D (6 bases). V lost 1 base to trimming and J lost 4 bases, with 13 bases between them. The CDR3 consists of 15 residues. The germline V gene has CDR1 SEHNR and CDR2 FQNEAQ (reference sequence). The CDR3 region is CASSLGTDPPYGYTF. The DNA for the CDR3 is TGTGCCAGCAGCTTAGGGACAGATCCCCCCTATGGCTACACCTTC.

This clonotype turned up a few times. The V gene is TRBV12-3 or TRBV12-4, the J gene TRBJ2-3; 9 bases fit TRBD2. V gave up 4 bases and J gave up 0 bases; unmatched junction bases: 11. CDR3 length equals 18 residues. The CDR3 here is CASSYGLAGTSSTDTQYF. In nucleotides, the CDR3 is TGTGCCAGCAGTTACGGGCTAGCGGGGACCTCTAGCACAGATACGCAGTATTTT.

The CDR3 spells CASRGMGAQAFF. CDR3 nucleotides: TGTGCCAGCAGGGGTATGGGAGCACAAGCTTTCTTT. The rearrangement joins TRBV12-3 or TRBV12-4 to TRBJ1-1; no clear D gene. The CDR3 has 12 amino acids. Deletions cut 6 bases from V and 9 bases from J, with 14 bases between.

Here the CDR3 reads CAPYEQYF. As DNA, the CDR3 is TGTGCCCCCTACGAGCAGTACTTC. The chain has TRBV15 and TRBJ2-7; the D is unclear. Per germline, CDR1 LNHNV and CDR2 YYDKDF (reference sequence). V lost 11 bases and J 2 bases, leaving 1 base between the germline ends. The CDR3 runs 8 residues.

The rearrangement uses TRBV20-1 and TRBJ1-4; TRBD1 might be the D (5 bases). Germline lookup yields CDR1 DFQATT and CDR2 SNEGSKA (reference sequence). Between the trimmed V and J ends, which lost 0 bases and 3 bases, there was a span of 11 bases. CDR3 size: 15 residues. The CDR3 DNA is TGCAGTGCTAGAGATCTTAGACAGTCTAATGAAAAACTGTTTTTT. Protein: CSARDLRQSNEKLFF.

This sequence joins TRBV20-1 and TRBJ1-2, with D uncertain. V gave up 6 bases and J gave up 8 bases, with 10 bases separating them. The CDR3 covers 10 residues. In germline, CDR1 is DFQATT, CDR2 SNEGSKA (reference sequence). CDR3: CSARFGGYTF. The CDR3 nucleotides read TGCAGTGCGCGATTTGGCGGCTACACCTTC.

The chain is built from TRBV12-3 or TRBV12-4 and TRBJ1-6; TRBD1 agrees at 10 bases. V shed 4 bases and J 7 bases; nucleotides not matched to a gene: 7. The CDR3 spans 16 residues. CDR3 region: CASSYPRDRGNSPLHF. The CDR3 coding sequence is TGTGCCAGCAGTTATCCCCGGGACAGGGGAAATTCACCCCTCCACTTT.

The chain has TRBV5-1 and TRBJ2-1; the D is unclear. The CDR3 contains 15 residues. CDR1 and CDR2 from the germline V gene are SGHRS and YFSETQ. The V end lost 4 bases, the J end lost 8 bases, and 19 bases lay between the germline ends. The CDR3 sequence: CASSADVVTPDEQFF. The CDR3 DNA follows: TGCGCCAGCAGCGCGGACGTCGTGACCCCCGATGAGCAGTTCTTC.

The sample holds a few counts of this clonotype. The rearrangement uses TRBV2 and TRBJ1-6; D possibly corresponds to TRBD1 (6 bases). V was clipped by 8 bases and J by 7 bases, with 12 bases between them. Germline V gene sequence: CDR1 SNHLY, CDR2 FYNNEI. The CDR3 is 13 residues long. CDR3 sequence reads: CASGGQLNSPLHF. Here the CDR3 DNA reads TGTGCCAGCGGGGGCCAGTTAAATTCACCCCTCCACTTT. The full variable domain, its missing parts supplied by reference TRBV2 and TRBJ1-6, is EPEVTQTPSHQVTQMGQEVILRCVPISNHLYFYWYRQILGQKVEFLVSFYNNEISEKSEIFDDQFSVERPDGSNFTLKIRSTKLEDSAMYFCASGGQLNSPLHFGNGTRLTVT.

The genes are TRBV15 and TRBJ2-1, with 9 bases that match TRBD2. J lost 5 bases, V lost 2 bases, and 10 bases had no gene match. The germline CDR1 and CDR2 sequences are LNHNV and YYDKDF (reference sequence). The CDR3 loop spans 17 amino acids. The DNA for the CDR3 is TGTGCCACCAGCAGATCCCCGGTAGCGGGGGATAACAATGAGCAGTTCTTC. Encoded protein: CATSRSPVAGDNNEQFF.

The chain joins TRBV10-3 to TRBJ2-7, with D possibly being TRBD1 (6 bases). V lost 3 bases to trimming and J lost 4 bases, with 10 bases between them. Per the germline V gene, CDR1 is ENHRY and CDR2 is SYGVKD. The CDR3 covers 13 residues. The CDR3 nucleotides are TGTGCCATCAGTGAAAACAGGGAGTACGAGCAGTACGTC. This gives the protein CAISENREYEQYV.

CDR3 nucleotide sequence: TGCAGTGCTAGAGCCCCGGGACTAGCGGGAGGGGGCTACGAGCAGTACTTC. This translates into CSARAPGLAGGGYEQYF. The chain couples TRBV20-1 to TRBJ2-7, with 16 bases lining up with TRBD2. Germline loops: CDR1 DFQATT, CDR2 SNEGSKA (reference sequence). After removal of 1 base from V and 3 bases from J, the junction contained 6 bases not matched to a gene. CDR3 length: 17 residues.